This is a list of T cell receptor beta chains from one sample in a study of naive and memory T cell subsets. Each CDR3 protein is one row after TCRdb ran MiXCR on the UMI-ligation and nested PCR reads. The data show 98,000 or so distinct CDR3 sequences, about 14% seen once. The sequencing sample was made of naive CD8+ T cells from blood. The receptors were gathered from a human donor in good health. CDR3s include the opening cysteine and the closing phenylalanine or tryptophan. The D gene is left open where the match is weak. Some rows mark clone size as missing; the rest say once, few, many or name a class of expanded clone.

J gene,D gene,clone size,V gene,CDR3 protein,CDR3 DNA
TRBJ2-1,TRBD2,few,TRBV29-1,CSVEVISGNEQFF,TGCAGCGTTGAAGTAATTAGCGGGAATGAGCAGTTCTTC
TRBJ1-3,-,-,TRBV27,CASSLVQGNTIYF,TGTGCCAGCAGTTTAGTTCAAGGAAACACCATATATTTT
TRBJ2-7,-,many,TRBV27,CASTPTGGEQYF,TGTGCCAGCACTCCTACCGGGGGCGAGCAGTACTTC
TRBJ2-7,-,-,TRBV3-1,CASSSGVTGPLEQYF,TGTGCCAGCAGCAGCGGAGTTACAGGTCCCCTCGAGCAGTACTTC
TRBJ2-5,-,-,TRBV28,CASSGTTLSQYF,TGTGCCAGCTCGGGGACGACGTTATCCCAGTACTTC
TRBJ2-1,-,-,TRBV12-3/TRBV12-4,CASSAPSRGNEQFF,TGTGCCAGCAGTGCCCCATCCAGAGGGAATGAGCAGTTCTTC
TRBJ2-1,TRBD2,-,TRBV6-2/TRBV6-3,CASSTALAGAYNEQFF,TGTGCCAGCAGTACCGCTTTAGCGGGGGCCTACAATGAGCAGTTCTTC
TRBJ1-2,-,few,TRBV9,CASSASLVDGYTF,TGTGCCAGCAGCGCCTCGTTGGTAGATGGCTACACCTTC
TRBJ2-5,TRBD1,few,TRBV12-3/TRBV12-4,CASSFRQGRETQYF,TGTGCCAGCAGTTTTCGACAGGGGAGAGAGACCCAGTACTTC
TRBJ2-5,-,many,TRBV20-1,CSARVGRDETQYF,TGCAGTGCTAGAGTGGGGCGAGATGAGACCCAGTACTTC
TRBJ2-1,-,many,TRBV19,CASSMGWGTSEQFF,TGTGCCAGTAGTATGGGCTGGGGCACTAGTGAGCAGTTCTTC
TRBJ2-1,TRBD2,many,TRBV7-3,CASSPSDGGAGDNEQFF,TGTGCCAGCAGCCCCTCAGACGGGGGGGCCGGGGACAATGAGCAGTTCTTC
TRBJ2-7,TRBD2,-,TRBV5-4,CASSLVGGLVSYEQYF,TGTGCCAGCAGCTTGGTTGGGGGACTAGTAAGCTACGAGCAGTACTTC
TRBJ2-7,-,few,TRBV10-3,CAISDLGAGYEQYF,TGTGCCATCAGTGATCTGGGGGCGGGGTACGAGCAGTACTTC
TRBJ2-7,-,few,TRBV28,CASRVDADYEQYF,TGTGCCAGCAGAGTGGACGCGGACTACGAGCAGTACTTC
TRBJ2-7,-,few,TRBV5-4,CASSPGGGSGLPTYEQYF,TGTGCCAGCAGCCCAGGGGGGGGGTCGGGACTACCCACCTACGAGCAGTACTTC
TRBJ2-3,-,-,TRBV7-9,CASSLSTSSTDTQYF,TGTGCCAGCAGCTTAAGTACGAGTAGCACAGATACGCAGTATTTT
TRBJ1-2,-,few,TRBV28,CASSSSTGFYGYTF,TGTGCCAGCAGTTCATCAACAGGGTTCTATGGCTACACCTTC
TRBJ2-4,TRBD2,few,TRBV6-5,CASSYLGQAGVIPNIQYF,TGTGCCAGCAGTTATCTTGGGCAAGCGGGAGTAATTCCCAACATTCAGTACTTC
TRBJ2-7,-,-,TRBV28,CASSPRLGSSYEQYF,TGTGCCAGCAGTCCCCGATTAGGTAGCTCCTACGAGCAGTACTTC
TRBJ1-5,-,-,TRBV27,CASSPFWAQPQHF,TGTGCCAGCAGTCCCTTTTGGGCCCAGCCCCAGCATTTT
TRBJ2-1,TRBD1,few,TRBV18,CASSPGTGYNEQFF,TGTGCCAGCTCACCGGGGACAGGATACAATGAGCAGTTCTTC
TRBJ2-2,TRBD2,few,TRBV13,CASSSGGLAQNTGELFF,TGTGCCAGCAGCTCAGGGGGACTAGCGCAGAACACCGGGGAGCTGTTTTTT
TRBJ1-2,-,few,TRBV7-2,CASSSQGVWGYTF,TGTGCCAGCAGCTCGCAGGGAGTTTGGGGCTACACCTTC
TRBJ1-2,TRBD1,few,TRBV10-2,CASSERGLGGYTF,TGCGCCAGCAGTGAGAGGGGGCTTGGAGGCTACACCTTC
TRBJ2-7,-,-,TRBV18,CASSLLENGAHEQYF,TGTGCCAGCTCACTCCTGGAGAACGGGGCCCACGAGCAGTACTTC
TRBJ1-1,-,few,TRBV7-9,CASSFGQATEAFF,TGTGCCAGCAGCTTCGGGCAGGCCACTGAAGCTTTCTTT
TRBJ1-5,-,few,TRBV20-1,CSASDRGTRFSNQPQHF,TGCAGTGCTAGCGACCGTGGGACCCGCTTTAGCAATCAGCCCCAGCATTTT
TRBJ2-7,TRBD1,-,TRBV15,CATSRMGQGIHEQYF,TGTGCCACCAGCAGAATGGGACAGGGGATCCACGAGCAGTACTTC
TRBJ2-3,-,few,TRBV4-3,CASSQRGGPGDTQYF,TGCGCCAGCAGCCAAAGGGGGGGCCCGGGAGATACGCAGTATTTT
TRBJ2-3,-,many,TRBV9,CASSALLADTQYF,TGTGCCAGCAGCGCACTATTGGCGGATACGCAGTATTTT